This is a list of T cell receptor beta chains from one sample in a study of shared clonotypes between healthy human individuals. Some clones are missing from TCRdb's copy, which holds only in-frame ones; the method was immunoSEQ multiplex PCR. Of 2 million or so clones listed, 85% to 95% are singletons. The sample consisted of naive CD4+ T cells sorted from blood. These receptors all stem from a man aged 18-30 years in good health. CDR3s include the opening cysteine and the closing phenylalanine or tryptophan. D genes are given only for firm matches. Size tells how often a clone was seen (once, few, many) or the class of an expanded clone, and some rows leave it out.

>.|TRBV5-1|.|TRBJ1-5
TGCGCCAGCAGCTCCGGGGCGAGCAATCAGCCCCAGCATTTT
CASSSGASNQPQHF
>many|TRBV29-1|.|TRBJ2-5
TGCAGCGTTGAGAGCGGGCTGTACCAAGAGACCCAGTACTTC
CSVESGLYQETQYF
>.|TRBV7-2|.|TRBJ1-2
TGTGCCAGCAGCTTAGGACAGCCCTTTCATGGCTACACCTTC
CASSLGQPFHGYTF
>.|TRBV15|TRBD1|TRBJ1-5
TGTGCCACCAGCAGAGGAGGGACAGGGGATCAGCCCCAGCATTTT
CATSRGGTGDQPQHF
>.|TRBV7-9|TRBD2|TRBJ2-7
TGTGCCAGCAGCAACCCGGGGACGGGAGGATGGTACTTC
CASSNPGTGGWYF
>.|TRBV30|.|TRBJ1-1
TGTGCCTGGAGTGTACTGTCGGGGAACACTGAAGCTTTCTTT
CAWSVLSGNTEAFF
>.|TRBV28|.|TRBJ2-3
TGTGCCAGCACCTCCGGAAGGCCCACAGATACGCAGTATTTT
CASTSGRPTDTQYF
>.|TRBV20-1|.|TRBJ1-1
TGCAGTGCTAGGAGTGAGAAGCGAGCTTTCTTT
CSARSEKRAFF
>.|TRBV9|.|TRBJ1-1
TGTGCCAGCAGCGTCGACTCACGGAACACTGAAGCTTTCTTT
CASSVDSRNTEAFF
>.|TRBV19|.|TRBJ2-7
TGTGCCAGTAGTATAGGGTCCCACGAGCAGTACTTC
CASSIGSHEQYF
>.|TRBV30|TRBD1|TRBJ2-5
TGTGCCTGGACCTCAGGGACAGGGAAGGAGACCCAGTACTTC
CAWTSGTGKETQYF
>.|TRBV30|TRBD1|TRBJ1-1
TGTGCCTGGAGTCCTCCCAGGGGGATTCGGACTGAAGCTTTCTTT
CAWSPPRGIRTEAFF
>once|TRBV10-3|.|TRBJ2-1
TGTGCCATCCTCGGGCAGGAGAGGGGGTCCTACAATGAGCAGTTCTTC
CAILGQERGSYNEQFF
>.|TRBV30|.|TRBJ1-2
TGTGCCTGGAGTGTACTTGTCGTGAACAATGGCTACACCTTC
CAWSVLVVNNGYTF
>.|TRBV7-9|TRBD1|TRBJ1-5
TGTGCCAGCAGCTTAGGACAGGGGAATCAGCCCCAGCATTTT
CASSLGQGNQPQHF
>.|TRBV30|.|TRBJ1-6
TGTGCCTGGAGTAACGGGAATTTAGGCTCACCCCTCCACTTT
CAWSNGNLGSPLHF
>.|TRBV5-1|.|TRBJ2-7
TGCGCCAGCAGCTTGGCCGGAAGCCCCTACGAGCAGTACTTC
CASSLAGSPYEQYF
>.|TRBV28|.|TRBJ2-7
TGTGCCAGCAGTTTAGCCTTTGAGATCTACGAGCAGTACTTC
CASSLAFEIYEQYF
>.|TRBV6-1|TRBD2|TRBJ2-7
TGTGCCAGCACCGAAGGGGGACTAGCGTTCTACGAGCAGTACTTC
CASTEGGLAFYEQYF
>.|TRBV5-1|.|TRBJ2-7
TGCGCCAGCGCCTTCACCGGACAGCCGGGCGGGGAGCAGTACTTC
CASAFTGQPGGEQYF
>.|TRBV6-5|.|TRBJ2-3
TGTGCCAGCACCTACGGGTATTCTAGCACAGATACGCAGTATTTT
CASTYGYSSTDTQYF
>.|TRBV13|.|TRBJ2-2
TGTGCCAGCAGTTGGAGGCCCGAGGGGCGCGACTTTGCCGGGGAGCTGTTTTTT
CASSWRPEGRDFAGELFF
>.|TRBV11-2|.|TRBJ1-5
TGTGCCAGCAGCTTAGCTTCGGAATATCAGCCCCAGCATTTT
CASSLASEYQPQHF
>.|TRBV28|TRBD1|TRBJ2-7
TGTGCCAGCAGTTCCATCCGGGACAGGGGGCCTCCAAGTCGATCCTACGAGCAGTACTTC
CASSSIRDRGPPSRSYEQYF
>.|TRBV7-7|.|TRBJ2-5
TGTGCTAGCAGCTTAGACAGACAAGAGACCCAGTACTTC
CASSLDRQETQYF
>.|TRBV5-6|.|TRBJ2-1
TGTGCCAGCAGCTTGCCTTCTATGGGGGGAAATGAGCAGTTCTTC
CASSLPSMGGNEQFF
>.|TRBV18|TRBD1|TRBJ2-3
TGTGCCAGCTCACCACCGGGACAGGCCTTGCATACGCAGTATTTT
CASSPPGQALHTQYF
>.|TRBV27|.|TRBJ1-5
TGTGCCAGCAGTTTAGAGGCGGGGCAGCCCCAGCATTTT
CASSLEAGQPQHF
>.|TRBV10-3|.|TRBJ2-6
TGTGCCACCAACTTGGGCTCTGGGGCCAACGTCCTGACTTTC
CATNLGSGANVLTF
>.|TRBV30|.|TRBJ1-2
TGTGCCTGGACCAGAGGGGGTGGCTACACCTTC
CAWTRGGGYTF
>.|TRBV5-1|.|TRBJ2-3
TGCGCCAGCAGCCGGGACATTTCCACAGATACGCAGTATTTT
CASSRDISTDTQYF
>.|TRBV28|.|TRBJ2-1
TGTGCCAGCAGTCCCCCCGGGGGCTACAATGAGCAGTTCTTC
CASSPPGGYNEQFF
>.|TRBV30|.|TRBJ1-6
TGTGCCTGGAGTGGCCGCACCTTCTATAATTCACCCCTCCACTTT
CAWSGRTFYNSPLHF
>.|TRBV7-9|TRBD2|TRBJ2-2
TGTGCCAGCAGCCCCCAGCGGGGGGGCACCACCGGGGAGCTGTTTTTT
CASSPQRGGTTGELFF
>.|TRBV10-3|.|TRBJ2-7
TGTGCCATCAGTGAGACCACCGGCTCCTACGAGCAGTACTTC
CAISETTGSYEQYF
>once|TRBV5-4|.|TRBJ1-4
TGTGCCAGCAGCTTGAGTGGCTCGGGGGAAACTAATGAAAAACTGTTTTTT
CASSLSGSGETNEKLFF
>.|TRBV10-3|.|TRBJ2-3
TGTGCCATCAGTGAGTCGGCTAGCCACGCAGATACGCAGTATTTT
CAISESASHADTQYF
>.|TRBV6-6|.|TRBJ1-6
TGTGCCAGCAGTTCAAATTCACCCCTCCACTTT
CASSSNSPLHF
>once|TRBV18|.|TRBJ2-7
TGTGCCAGCTCGCCCCCGGCAGGGGTCTACGAGCAGTACTTC
CASSPPAGVYEQYF